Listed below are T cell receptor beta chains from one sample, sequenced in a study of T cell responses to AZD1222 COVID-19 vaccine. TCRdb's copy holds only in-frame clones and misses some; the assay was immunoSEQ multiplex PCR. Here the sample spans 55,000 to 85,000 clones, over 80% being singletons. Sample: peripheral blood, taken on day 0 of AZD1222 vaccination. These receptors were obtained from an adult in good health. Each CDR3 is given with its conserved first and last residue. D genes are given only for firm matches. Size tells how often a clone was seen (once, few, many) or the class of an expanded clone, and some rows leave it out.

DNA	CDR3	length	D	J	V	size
TGTGCCATCGGGGGACTAGCGGCCTACAATGAGCAGTTCTTC	CAIGGLAAYNEQFF	14	TRBD2	TRBJ2-1	TRBV10-3	NA
TGTGCCAGCAGCTTCTCGGGGACAGGGAATCAGCCCCAGCATTTT	CASSFSGTGNQPQHF	15	TRBD1	TRBJ1-5	TRBV9	NA
TGTGCCAGTAGAATACTCCCGGGACTAGCGGAGAATGAGCAGTTCTTC	CASRILPGLAENEQFF	16	TRBD2	TRBJ2-1	TRBV19	NA
TGTGCCATCAGTGAGGAGGGGAGGGGGTCACCCCTCCACTTT	CAISEEGRGSPLHF	14	NA	TRBJ1-6	TRBV10-3	NA
TGTGCCAGCAGCTTAGGTTCCGGGACAGGGTTCCGCGAGCAGTACTTC	CASSLGSGTGFREQYF	16	TRBD1	TRBJ2-7	TRBV11-2	NA
TGCGCCAGCAGCCGAACGATCCCACCAGGGGGCTTTGGAAACACCATATATTTT	CASSRTIPPGGFGNTIYF	18	TRBD1	TRBJ1-3	TRBV4-3	NA
TGCAGCGTTAAAGACGGGACTAGCTCGGGCTATGAGCAGTTCTTC	CSVKDGTSSGYEQFF	15	TRBD2	TRBJ2-1	TRBV29-1	NA
TGTGCCATCAGTGAGTTGTATGGCGGAAACACCATATATTTT	CAISELYGGNTIYF	14	NA	TRBJ1-3	TRBV10-3	NA
TGTGCCAGCAAGCTCCGCGGGGGCAGCACAGATACGCAGTATTTT	CASKLRGGSTDTQYF	15	NA	TRBJ2-3	TRBV5-4	NA
TGTGCCAGCAGCTTAGGGGCGGAAAACACTGAAGCTTTCTTT	CASSLGAENTEAFF	14	NA	TRBJ1-1	TRBV11-3	NA
TGCGCCAGCAGCTTGGACCGTGAAAAACTGTTTTTT	CASSLDREKLFF	12	NA	TRBJ1-4	TRBV5-1	NA
TGTGCCAGCAGCGCCGGGACAAATGAAGCTTTCTTT	CASSAGTNEAFF	12	NA	TRBJ1-1	TRBV9	NA
TGTGCCAGCAAGGAGGGCCTGGGAAACACCATATATTTT	CASKEGLGNTIYF	13	NA	TRBJ1-3	TRBV2	NA
TGTGCCAGCAGTCTCACGACAGGGGGCACTGAAGCTTTCTTT	CASSLTTGGTEAFF	14	TRBD1	TRBJ1-1	TRBV27	NA
TGTGCCAGTACCTATGGTCCGGGGCAGGGGGCCTACGAGCAGTACTTC	CASTYGPGQGAYEQYF	16	TRBD1	TRBJ2-7	TRBV5-6	few
TGTGCCAGCAGCTTAACAGCTGGGAATGGAAACACCATATATTTT	CASSLTAGNGNTIYF	15	NA	TRBJ1-3	TRBV7-3	NA
TGTGCCAGCAGCTTAGTTAGCGCTGAAGCTTTCTTT	CASSLVSAEAFF	12	NA	TRBJ1-1	TRBV7-9	NA
TGTGCCACCAGTGACGGGACGGCCGGGGAGCTGTTTTTT	CATSDGTAGELFF	13	NA	TRBJ2-2	TRBV24-1	once
TGTGCCAGCAGCTTGGATACAGGCGTGGGGACTGAAGCTTTCTTT	CASSLDTGVGTEAFF	15	NA	TRBJ1-1	TRBV5-6	once
TGTGCCTGGCAAACAGGGGGAAACACCATATATTTT	CAWQTGGNTIYF	12	NA	TRBJ1-3	TRBV30	NA
TGTGCCAGCAGCTTAGGGCCGACAGACCGTAACTATGGCTACACCTTC	CASSLGPTDRNYGYTF	16	NA	TRBJ1-2	TRBV7-9	NA
TGTGCCAGCAGTTCCCGACAGGGATACAATGAGCAGTTCTTC	CASSSRQGYNEQFF	14	TRBD1	TRBJ2-1	TRBV28	NA
TGTGCCACCCGGCTTTACGAGCAGTACTTC	CATRLYEQYF	10	NA	TRBJ2-7	TRBV25-1	few
TGTGCCAGCTCAACCCGACAGGGGGCGGGAGACTCTGAAGCTTTCTTT	CASSTRQGAGDSEAFF	16	TRBD1	TRBJ1-1	TRBV18	NA
TGTGCCAGCAGGACCGGACAGGTTAAGGAAAAACTGTTTTTT	CASRTGQVKEKLFF	14	TRBD1	TRBJ1-4	TRBV28	once
TGTGCCAGCAGTTACTCACCGGGAGACGGCTCACCCCTCCACTTT	CASSYSPGDGSPLHF	15	NA	TRBJ1-6	TRBV6-5	once
TGTGCCAGCAGCTTGGGGCCAGCGGGGGGAACAGATACGCAGTATTTT	CASSLGPAGGTDTQYF	16	TRBD2	TRBJ2-3	TRBV5-4	few
TGTGCCAGCTCACCACTTATTAGCGGGGTACAAGAGACCCAGTACTTC	CASSPLISGVQETQYF	16	TRBD2	TRBJ2-5	TRBV18	once